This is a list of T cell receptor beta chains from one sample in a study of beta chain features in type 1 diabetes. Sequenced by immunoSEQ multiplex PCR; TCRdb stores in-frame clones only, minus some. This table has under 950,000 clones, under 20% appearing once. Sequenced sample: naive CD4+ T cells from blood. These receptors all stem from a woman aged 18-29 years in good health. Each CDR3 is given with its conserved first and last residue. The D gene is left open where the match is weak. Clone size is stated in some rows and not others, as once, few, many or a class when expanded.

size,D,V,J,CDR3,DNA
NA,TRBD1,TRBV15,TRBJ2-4,CATSREGTVGVNIQYF,TGTGCCACCAGCAGAGAAGGGACAGTGGGGGTAAACATTCAGTACTTC
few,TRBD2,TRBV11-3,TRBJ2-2,CASSLGGLAGNTGELFF,TGTGCCAGCAGCTTAGGAGGACTAGCGGGAAACACCGGGGAGCTGTTTTTT
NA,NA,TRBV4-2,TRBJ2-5,CASSQGPLETQYF,TGTGCCAGCAGCCAGGGCCCCCTTGAGACCCAGTACTTC
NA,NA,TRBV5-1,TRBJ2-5,CASSRPGGAVQETQYF,TGCGCCAGCAGCCGACCAGGGGGGGCGGTACAAGAGACCCAGTACTTC
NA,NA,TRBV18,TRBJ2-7,CASSPRQAPYEQYF,TGTGCCAGCTCACCACGGCAGGCTCCCTACGAGCAGTACTTC
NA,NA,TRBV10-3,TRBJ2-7,CAISERVTYEQYF,TGTGCCATCAGTGAGCGGGTAACCTACGAGCAGTACTTC
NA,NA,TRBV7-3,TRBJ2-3,CASSSHGGTDTQYF,TGTGCCAGCAGCTCCCACGGCGGCACAGATACGCAGTATTTT
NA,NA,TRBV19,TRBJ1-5,CASSIRGAGQPQHF,TGTGCCAGTAGTATACGGGGGGCCGGTCAGCCCCAGCATTTT
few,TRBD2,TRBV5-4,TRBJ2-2,CASSWGTSGNTGELFF,TGTGCCAGCAGCTGGGGGACTAGCGGGAACACCGGGGAGCTGTTTTTT
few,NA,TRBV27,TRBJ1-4,CASSLVENEKLFF,TGTGCCAGCAGTTTGGTAGAGAATGAAAAACTGTTTTTT
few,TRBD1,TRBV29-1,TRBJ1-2,CSVVTGATLYTF,TGCAGCGTTGTGACAGGGGCCACGCTATACACCTTC
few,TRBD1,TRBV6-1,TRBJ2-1,CAADGQGGGEQFF,TGTGCCGCCGACGGACAGGGGGGGGGTGAGCAGTTCTTC
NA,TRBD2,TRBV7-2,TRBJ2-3,CASSQASGRDTQYF,TGTGCCAGCAGCCAGGCGAGCGGGAGAGATACGCAGTATTTT
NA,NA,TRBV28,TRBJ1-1,CASSFLLFQDFTEAFF,TGTGCCAGCAGTTTCCTCTTATTTCAGGATTTTACTGAAGCTTTCTTT
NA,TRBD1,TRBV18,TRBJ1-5,CASSPTGTYNQPQHF,TGTGCCAGCTCTCCGACAGGGACCTACAATCAGCCCCAGCATTTT
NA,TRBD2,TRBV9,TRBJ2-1,CASSGGSLAGGYEQFF,TGTGCCAGCAGCGGGGGGTCGCTAGCGGGAGGCTATGAGCAGTTCTTC
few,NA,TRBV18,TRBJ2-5,CASSPQRQEGTQYF,TGTGCCAGCTCACCCCAGAGACAGGAGGGGACCCAGTACTTC